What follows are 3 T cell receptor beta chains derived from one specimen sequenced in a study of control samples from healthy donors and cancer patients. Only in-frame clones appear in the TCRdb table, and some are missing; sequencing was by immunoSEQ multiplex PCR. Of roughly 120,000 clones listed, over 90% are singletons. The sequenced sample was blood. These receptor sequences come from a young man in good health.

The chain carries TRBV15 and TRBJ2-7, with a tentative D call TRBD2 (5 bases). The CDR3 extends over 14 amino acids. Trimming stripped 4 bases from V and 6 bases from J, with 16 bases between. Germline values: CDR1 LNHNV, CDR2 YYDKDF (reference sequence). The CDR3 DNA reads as TGTGCCACCAGCAATAGGAGGTCCCTAGGCGAGCAGTACTTC. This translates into CATSNRRSLGEQYF.

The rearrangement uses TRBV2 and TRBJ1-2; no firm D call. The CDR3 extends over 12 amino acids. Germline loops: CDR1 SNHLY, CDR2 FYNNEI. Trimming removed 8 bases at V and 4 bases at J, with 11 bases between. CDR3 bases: TGTGCCAGCCTGTCAAACCCCTATGGCTACACCTTC. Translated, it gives CASLSNPYGYTF.

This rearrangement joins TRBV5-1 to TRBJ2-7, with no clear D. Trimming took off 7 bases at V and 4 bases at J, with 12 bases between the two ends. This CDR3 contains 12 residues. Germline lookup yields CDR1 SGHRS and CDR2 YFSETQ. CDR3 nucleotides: TGCGCCAGCGCCGATGTCCTTTACGAGCAGTACTTC. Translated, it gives CASADVLYEQYF. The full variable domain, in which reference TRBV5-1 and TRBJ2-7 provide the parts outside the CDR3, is KAGVTQTPRYLIKTRGQQVTLSCSPISGHRSVSWYQQTPGQGLQFLFEYFSETQRNKGNFPGRFSGRQFSNSRSEMNVSTLELGDSALYLCASADVLYEQYFGPGTRLTVT.